This T cell receptor beta chain came from a study of blood T cell repertoires in COVID-19. How the authors handled the data: Estimates of nucleated cell counts were drawn from the amplification of reference gene primers. Produced via immunoSEQ multiplex PCR; TCRdb's table is partial and in-frame only. That table supplies the V and J calls and clone size; D and trimming were determined from the DNA. The sample has 95,000 to 130,000 clones, 90% seen once; the top ten hold 1.8%. This clone has only one observation. CDR1 is SGDLS, CDR2 YYNGEE, per germline. The CDR3 extends over 12 amino acids. V gave up 0 bases and J gave up 9 bases, with 7 bases separating them.

J is TRBJ2-1 and V is TRBV9, with D uncertain. This TCR came from a human donor with active COVID-19. The donor label of this sample is uncertain. The sample comprised peripheral blood. The CDR3 DNA is TGTGCCAGCAGCGTAGGAGTGCTTGAGCAGTTCTTC. This sequence encodes CASSVGVLEQFF. The whole variable domain, remainder taken from reference TRBV9 and TRBJ2-1, is DSGVTQTPKHLITATGQRVTLRCSPRSGDLSVYWYQQSLDQGLQFLIQYYNGEERAKGNILERFSAQQFPDLHSELNLSSLELGDSALYFCASSVGVLEQFFGPGTRLTVL.